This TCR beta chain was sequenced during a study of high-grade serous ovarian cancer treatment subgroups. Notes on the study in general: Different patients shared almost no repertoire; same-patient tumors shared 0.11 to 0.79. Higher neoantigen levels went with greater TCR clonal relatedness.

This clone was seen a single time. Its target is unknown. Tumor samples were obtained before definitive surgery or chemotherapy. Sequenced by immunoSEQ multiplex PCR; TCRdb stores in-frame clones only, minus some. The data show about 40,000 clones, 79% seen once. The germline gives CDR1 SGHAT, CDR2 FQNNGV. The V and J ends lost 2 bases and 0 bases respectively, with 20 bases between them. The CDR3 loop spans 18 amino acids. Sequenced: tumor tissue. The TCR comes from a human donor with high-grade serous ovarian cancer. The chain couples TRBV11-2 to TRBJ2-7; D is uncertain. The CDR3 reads CASSLLAIPAVSSYEQYF. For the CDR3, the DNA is TGTGCCAGCAGCTTATTGGCTATCCCGGCCGTGAGCTCCTACGAGCAGTACTTC. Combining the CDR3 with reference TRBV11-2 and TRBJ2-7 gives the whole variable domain EAGVAQSPRYKIIEKRQSVAFWCNPISGHATLYWYQQILGQGPKLLIQFQNNGVVDDSQLPKDRFSAERLKGVDSTLKIQPAKLEDSAVYLCASSLLAIPAVSSYEQYFGPGTRLTVT.